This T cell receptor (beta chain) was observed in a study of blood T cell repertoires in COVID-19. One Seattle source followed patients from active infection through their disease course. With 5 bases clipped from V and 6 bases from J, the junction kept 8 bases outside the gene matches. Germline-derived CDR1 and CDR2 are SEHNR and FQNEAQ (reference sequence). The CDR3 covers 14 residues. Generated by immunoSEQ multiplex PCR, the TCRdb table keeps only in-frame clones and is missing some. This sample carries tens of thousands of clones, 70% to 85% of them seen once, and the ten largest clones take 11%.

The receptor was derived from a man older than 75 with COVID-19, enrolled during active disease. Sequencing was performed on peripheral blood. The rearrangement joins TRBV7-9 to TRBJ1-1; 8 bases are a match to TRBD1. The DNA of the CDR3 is TGTGCCAGCAGCCAATTACAGGGGGAAGCTGAAGCTTTCTTT. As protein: CASSQLQGEAEAFF.